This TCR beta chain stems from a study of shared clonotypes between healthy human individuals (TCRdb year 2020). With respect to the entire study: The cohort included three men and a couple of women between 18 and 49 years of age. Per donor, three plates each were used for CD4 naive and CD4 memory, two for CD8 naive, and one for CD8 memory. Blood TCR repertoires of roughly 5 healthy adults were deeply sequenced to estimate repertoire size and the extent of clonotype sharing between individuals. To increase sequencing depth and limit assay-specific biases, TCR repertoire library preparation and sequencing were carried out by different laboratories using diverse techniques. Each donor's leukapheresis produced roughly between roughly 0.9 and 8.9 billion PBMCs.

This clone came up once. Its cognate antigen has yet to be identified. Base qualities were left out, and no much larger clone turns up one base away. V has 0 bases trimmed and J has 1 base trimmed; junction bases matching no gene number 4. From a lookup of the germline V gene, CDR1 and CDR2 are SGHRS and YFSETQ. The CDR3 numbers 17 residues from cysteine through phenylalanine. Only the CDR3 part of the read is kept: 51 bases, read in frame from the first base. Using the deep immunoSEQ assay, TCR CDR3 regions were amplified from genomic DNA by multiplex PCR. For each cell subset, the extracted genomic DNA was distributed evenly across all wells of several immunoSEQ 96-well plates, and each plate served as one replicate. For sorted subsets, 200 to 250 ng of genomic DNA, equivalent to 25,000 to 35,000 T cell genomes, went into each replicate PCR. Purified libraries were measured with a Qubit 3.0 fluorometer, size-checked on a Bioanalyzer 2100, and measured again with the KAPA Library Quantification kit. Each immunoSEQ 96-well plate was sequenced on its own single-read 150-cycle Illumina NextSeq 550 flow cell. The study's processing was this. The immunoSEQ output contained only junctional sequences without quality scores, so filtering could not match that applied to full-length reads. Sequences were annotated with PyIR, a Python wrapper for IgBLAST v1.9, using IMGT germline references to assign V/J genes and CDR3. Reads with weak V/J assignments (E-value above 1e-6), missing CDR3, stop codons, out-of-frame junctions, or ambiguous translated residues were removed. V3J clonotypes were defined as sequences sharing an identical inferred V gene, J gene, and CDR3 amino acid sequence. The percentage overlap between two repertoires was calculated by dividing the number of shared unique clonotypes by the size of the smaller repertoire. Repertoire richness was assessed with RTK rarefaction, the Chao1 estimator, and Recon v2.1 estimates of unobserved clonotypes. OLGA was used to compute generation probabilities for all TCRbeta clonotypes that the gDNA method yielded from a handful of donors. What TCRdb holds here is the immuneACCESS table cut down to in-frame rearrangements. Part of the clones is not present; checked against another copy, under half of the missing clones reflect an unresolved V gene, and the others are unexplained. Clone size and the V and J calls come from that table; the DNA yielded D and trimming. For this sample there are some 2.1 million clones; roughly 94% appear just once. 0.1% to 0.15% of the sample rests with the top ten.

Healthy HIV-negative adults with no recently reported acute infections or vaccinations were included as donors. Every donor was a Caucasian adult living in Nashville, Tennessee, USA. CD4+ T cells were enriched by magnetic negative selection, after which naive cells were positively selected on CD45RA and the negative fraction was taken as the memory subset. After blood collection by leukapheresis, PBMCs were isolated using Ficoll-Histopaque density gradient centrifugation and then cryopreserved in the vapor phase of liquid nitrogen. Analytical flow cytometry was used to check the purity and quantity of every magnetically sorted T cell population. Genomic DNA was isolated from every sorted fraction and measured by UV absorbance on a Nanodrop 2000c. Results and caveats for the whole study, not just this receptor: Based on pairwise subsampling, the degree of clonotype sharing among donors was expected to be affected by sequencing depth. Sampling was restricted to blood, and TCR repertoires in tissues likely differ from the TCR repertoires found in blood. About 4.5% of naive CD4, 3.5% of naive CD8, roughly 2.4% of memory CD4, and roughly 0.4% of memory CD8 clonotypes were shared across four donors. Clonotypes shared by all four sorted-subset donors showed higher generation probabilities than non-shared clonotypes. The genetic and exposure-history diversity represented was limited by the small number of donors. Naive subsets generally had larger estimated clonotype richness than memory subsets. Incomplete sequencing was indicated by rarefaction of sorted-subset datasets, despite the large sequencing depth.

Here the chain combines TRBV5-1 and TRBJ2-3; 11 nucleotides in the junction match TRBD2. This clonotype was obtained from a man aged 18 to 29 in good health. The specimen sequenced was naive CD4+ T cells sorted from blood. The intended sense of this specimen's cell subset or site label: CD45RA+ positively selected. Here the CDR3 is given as CASSLGRTSGRTDTQYF. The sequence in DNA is TGCGCCAGCAGCTTGGGTCGGACTAGCGGGCGCACAGATACGCAGTATTTT.